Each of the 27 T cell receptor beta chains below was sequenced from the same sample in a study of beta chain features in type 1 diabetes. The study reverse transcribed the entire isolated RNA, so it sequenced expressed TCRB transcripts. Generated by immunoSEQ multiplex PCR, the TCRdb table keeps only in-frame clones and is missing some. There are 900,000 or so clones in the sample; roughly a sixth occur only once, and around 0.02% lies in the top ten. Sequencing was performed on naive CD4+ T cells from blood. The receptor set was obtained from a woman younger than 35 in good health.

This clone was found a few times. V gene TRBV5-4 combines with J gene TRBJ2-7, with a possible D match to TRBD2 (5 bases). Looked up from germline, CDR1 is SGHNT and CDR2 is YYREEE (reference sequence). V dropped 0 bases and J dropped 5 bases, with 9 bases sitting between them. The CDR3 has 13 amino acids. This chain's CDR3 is CASSLGGNDEQYF. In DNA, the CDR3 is TGTGCCAGCAGCTTGGGAGGGAACGACGAGCAGTACTTC. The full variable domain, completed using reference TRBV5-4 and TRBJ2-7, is ETGVTQSPTHLIKTRGQQVTLRCSSQSGHNTVSWYQQALGQGPQFIFQYYREEENGRGNFPPRFSGLQFPNYSSELNVNALELDDSALYLCASSLGGNDEQYFGPGTRLTVT.

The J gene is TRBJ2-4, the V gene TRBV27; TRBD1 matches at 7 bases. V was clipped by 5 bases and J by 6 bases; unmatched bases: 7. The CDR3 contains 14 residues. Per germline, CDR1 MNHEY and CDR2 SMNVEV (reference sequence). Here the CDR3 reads CASSHRQGTNIQYF. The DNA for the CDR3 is TGTGCCAGCAGTCACCGACAGGGAACAAACATTCAGTACTTC.

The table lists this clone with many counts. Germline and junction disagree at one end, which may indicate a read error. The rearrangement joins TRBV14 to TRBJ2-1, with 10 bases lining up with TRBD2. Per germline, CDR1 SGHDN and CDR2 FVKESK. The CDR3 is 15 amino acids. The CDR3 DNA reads TGTGCCAGCAGCCAAGTAGCGGGAGGTGGCAATCAGCAGTTCTTC. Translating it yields CASSQVAGGGNQQFF.

The CDR3 is CASSLSGTAGQETQYF. The CDR3 nucleotides read TGTGCCAGCAGCTTGTCCGGGACAGCTGGCCAAGAGACCCAGTACTTC. The rearrangement joins TRBV7-2 to TRBJ2-5, with TRBD1 matching over 7 bases. Looked up from germline, CDR1 is SGHTA and CDR2 is FQGNSA. The CDR3 is 16 residues long. The J segment lost 1 base and the V segment lost 3 bases, leaving 8 bases of the junction unmatched.

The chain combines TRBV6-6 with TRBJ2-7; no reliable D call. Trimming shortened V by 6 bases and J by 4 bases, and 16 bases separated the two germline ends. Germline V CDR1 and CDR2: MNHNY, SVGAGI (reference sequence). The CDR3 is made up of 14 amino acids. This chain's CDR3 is CASRSGPLGYEQYF. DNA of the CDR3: TGTGCCAGCAGATCAGGCCCTTTAGGGTACGAGCAGTACTTC.

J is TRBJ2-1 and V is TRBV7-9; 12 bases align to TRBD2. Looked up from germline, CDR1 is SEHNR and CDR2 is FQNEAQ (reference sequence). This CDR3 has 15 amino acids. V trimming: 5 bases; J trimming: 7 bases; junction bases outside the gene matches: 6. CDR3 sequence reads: CASSQTSGSRNEQFF. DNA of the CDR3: TGTGCCAGCAGCCAGACTAGCGGGAGTAGAAATGAGCAGTTCTTC.

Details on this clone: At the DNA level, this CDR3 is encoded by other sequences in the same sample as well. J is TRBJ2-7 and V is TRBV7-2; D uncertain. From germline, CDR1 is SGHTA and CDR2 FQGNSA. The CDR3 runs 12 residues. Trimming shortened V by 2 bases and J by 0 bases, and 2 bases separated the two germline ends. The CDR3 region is CASSLFSYEQYF. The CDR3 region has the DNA TGTGCCAGCAGCTTATTCTCCTACGAGCAGTACTTC. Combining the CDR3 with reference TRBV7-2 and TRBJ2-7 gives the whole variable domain GAGVSQSPSNKVTEKGKDVELRCDPISGHTALYWYRQSLGQGLEFLIYFQGNSAPDKSGLPSDRFSAERTGGSVSTLTIQRTQQEDSAVYLCASSLFSYEQYFGPGTRLTVT.

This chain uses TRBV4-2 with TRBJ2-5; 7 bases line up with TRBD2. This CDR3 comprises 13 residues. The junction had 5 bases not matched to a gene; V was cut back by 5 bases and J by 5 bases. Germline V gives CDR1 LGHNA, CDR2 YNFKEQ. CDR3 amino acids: CASSGRARETQYF. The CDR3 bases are TGTGCCAGCAGCGGGAGGGCCCGGGAGACCCAGTACTTC.

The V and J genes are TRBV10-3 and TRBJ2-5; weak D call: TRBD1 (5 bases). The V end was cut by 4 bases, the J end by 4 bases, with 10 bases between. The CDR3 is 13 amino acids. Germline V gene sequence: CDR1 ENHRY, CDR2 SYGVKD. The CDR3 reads CAISGQGGETQYF. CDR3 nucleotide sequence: TGTGCCATCAGTGGGCAGGGCGGAGAGACCCAGTACTTC.

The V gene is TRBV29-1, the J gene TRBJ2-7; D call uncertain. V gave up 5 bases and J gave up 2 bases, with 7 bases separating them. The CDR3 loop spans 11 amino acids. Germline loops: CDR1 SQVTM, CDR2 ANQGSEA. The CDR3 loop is CSVRQAYEQYF. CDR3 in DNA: TGCAGCGTTCGTCAGGCCTACGAGCAGTACTTC.

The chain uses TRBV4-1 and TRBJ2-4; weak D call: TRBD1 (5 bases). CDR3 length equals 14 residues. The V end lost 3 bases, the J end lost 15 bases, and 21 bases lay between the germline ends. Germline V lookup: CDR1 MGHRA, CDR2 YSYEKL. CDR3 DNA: TGCGCCAGCAGCCAGGCCGAGACCCCACAGGTGGGGTACTTC. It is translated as CASSQAETPQVGYF.

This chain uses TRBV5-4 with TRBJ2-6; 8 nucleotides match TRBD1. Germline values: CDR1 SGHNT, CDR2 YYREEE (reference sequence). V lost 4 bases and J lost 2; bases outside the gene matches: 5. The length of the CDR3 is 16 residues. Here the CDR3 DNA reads TGTGCCAGCAGCAGACAGGGGTCCGCTGGGGCCAACGTCCTGACTTTC. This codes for CASSRQGSAGANVLTF.

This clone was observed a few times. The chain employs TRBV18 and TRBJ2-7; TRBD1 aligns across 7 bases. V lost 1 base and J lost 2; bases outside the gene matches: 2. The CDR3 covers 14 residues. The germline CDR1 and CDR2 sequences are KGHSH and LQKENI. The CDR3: CASSPRGQTYEQYF. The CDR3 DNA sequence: TGTGCCAGCTCACCACGGGGACAGACCTACGAGCAGTACTTC.

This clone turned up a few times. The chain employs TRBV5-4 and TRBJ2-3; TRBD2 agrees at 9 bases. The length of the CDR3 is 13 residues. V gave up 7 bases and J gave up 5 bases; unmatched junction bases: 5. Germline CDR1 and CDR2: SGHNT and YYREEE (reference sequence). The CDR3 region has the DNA TGTGCCAGCTTAGCGGGAGTGGGAGATACGCAGTATTTT. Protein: CASLAGVGDTQYF.

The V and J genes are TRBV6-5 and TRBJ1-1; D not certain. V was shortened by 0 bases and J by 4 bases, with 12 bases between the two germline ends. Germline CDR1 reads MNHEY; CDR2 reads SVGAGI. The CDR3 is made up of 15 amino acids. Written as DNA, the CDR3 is TGTGCCAGCAGTTACTCTTTTAACTCCCTCACTGAAGCTTTCTTT. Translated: CASSYSFNSLTEAFF.

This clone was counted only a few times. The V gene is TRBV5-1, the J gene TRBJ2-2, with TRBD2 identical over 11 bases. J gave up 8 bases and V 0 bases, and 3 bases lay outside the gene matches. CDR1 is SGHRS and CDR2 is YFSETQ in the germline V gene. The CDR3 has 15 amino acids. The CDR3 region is CASSLETSGRGELFF. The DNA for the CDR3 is TGCGCCAGCAGCTTGGAAACTAGCGGGAGAGGGGAGCTGTTTTTT.

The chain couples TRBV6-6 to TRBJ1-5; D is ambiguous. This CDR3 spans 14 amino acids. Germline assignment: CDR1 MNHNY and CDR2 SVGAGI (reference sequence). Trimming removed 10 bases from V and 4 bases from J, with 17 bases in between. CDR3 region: CATSLSQPNQPQHF. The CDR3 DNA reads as TGTGCCACCTCCTTGTCGCAACCGAATCAGCCCCAGCATTTT.

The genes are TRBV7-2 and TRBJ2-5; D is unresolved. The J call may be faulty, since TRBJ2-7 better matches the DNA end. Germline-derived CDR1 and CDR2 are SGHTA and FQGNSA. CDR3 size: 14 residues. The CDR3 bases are TGTGCCAGCAGCGGCCAGGACGGCCCTTACGAGCAGTACTTC. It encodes CASSGQDGPYEQYF.

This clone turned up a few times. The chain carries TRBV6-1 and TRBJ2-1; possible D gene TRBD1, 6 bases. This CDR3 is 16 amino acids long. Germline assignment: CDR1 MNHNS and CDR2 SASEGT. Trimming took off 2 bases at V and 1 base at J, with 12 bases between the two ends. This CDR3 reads CASSESLRGSYNEQFF. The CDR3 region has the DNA TGTGCCAGCAGTGAAAGCCTCAGGGGTTCCTACAATGAGCAGTTCTTC.

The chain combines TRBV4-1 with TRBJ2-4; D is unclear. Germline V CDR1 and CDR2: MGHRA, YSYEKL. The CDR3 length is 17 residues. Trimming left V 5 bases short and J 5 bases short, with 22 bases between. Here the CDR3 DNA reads TGCGCCAGCAGCGAAATGGGTCTTAATACCGGTCAAAACATTCAGTACTTC. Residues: CASSEMGLNTGQNIQYF.

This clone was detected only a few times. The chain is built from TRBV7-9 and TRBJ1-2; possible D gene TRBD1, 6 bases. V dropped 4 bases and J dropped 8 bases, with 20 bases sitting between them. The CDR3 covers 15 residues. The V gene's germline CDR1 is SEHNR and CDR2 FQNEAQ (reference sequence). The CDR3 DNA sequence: TGTGCCAGCAGCTCATCCGGGACAAGGCCAGTCGGCTACACCTTC. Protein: CASSSSGTRPVGYTF.

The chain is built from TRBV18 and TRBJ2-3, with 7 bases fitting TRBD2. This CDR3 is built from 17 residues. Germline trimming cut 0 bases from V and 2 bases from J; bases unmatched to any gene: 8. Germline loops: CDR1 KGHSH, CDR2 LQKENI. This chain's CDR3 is CASSPPALAENTDTQYF. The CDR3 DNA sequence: TGTGCCAGCTCACCACCGGCCCTAGCGGAGAACACAGATACGCAGTATTTT.

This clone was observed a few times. The CDR3 nucleotides are TGTGCCAGCAGCTTTTTCGCTGGGACACAAGAGACCCAGTACTTC. Translation gives CASSFFAGTQETQYF. The chain employs TRBV5-6 and TRBJ2-5; a possible D gene is TRBD1 (6 bases). The CDR3 extends over 15 amino acids. Trimming took 2 bases from V and 2 from J, leaving 13 bases between them. From germline, CDR1 is SGHDT and CDR2 YYEEEE.

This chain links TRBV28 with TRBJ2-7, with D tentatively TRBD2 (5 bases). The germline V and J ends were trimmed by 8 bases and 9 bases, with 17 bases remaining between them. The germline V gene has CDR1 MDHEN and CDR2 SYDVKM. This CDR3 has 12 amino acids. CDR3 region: CASGLPLGGQYF. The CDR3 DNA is TGTGCCAGCGGGCTTCCCCTAGGAGGGCAGTACTTC.

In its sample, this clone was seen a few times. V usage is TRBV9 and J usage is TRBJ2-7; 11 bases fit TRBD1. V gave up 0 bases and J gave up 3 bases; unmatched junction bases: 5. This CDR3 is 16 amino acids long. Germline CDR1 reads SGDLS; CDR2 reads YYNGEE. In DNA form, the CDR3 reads TGTGCCAGCAGCGTAGGTGTAGGGACAGGGGGCTACGAGCAGTACTTC. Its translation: CASSVGVGTGGYEQYF.

The CDR3 loop is CASSQGRQGSYEQYF. CDR3 nucleotide sequence: TGCGCCAGCAGCCAAGGGAGACAGGGCTCCTACGAGCAGTACTTC. The V and J genes are TRBV4-3 and TRBJ2-7; the match to TRBD1 covers 7 bases. The V and J ends lost 1 base and 0 bases, in that order; junction bases with no gene match: 3. There are 15 residues in the CDR3. The V gene's germline CDR1 is LGHNA and CDR2 YSLEER.

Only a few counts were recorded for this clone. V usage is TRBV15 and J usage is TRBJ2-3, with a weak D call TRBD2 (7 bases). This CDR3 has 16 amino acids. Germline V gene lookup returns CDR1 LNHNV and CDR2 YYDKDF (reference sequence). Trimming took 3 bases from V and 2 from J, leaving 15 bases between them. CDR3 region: CATSSEAGAYTDTQYF. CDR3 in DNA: TGTGCCACCAGCAGCGAGGCGGGGGCTTACACAGATACGCAGTATTTT.